This TCR beta chain was profiled in a study of patients and donors after allogeneic stem cell transplantation. The sample holds many counts of this clonotype. TCRdb reprocessed the RT-PCR reads via MiXCR and lists one record per CDR3 protein. The repertoire consists of about 74,000 distinct CDR3 sequences, with approximately 26% occurring once and the leading ten covering 26%. Germline CDR1 and CDR2: DFQATT and SNEGSKA (reference sequence). The CDR3 runs 15 residues. V lost 6 bases and J lost 2, with 17 bases in between. Sequencing was done on a sample of blood, either unsorted or a sorted T cell fraction (not recorded which). The sequence was collected from a human donor who was either an allogeneic HSCT recipient or a stem cell or donor lymphocyte infusion donor (not recorded which). It is not recorded whose cells these are; they may come from a transplant donor. The chain is built from TRBV20-1 and TRBJ1-5; D is unclear. CDR3 protein: CSAPDWGGGNQPQHF. CDR3 bases: TGCAGTGCCCCGGACTGGGGAGGAGGCAATCAGCCCCAGCATTTT.